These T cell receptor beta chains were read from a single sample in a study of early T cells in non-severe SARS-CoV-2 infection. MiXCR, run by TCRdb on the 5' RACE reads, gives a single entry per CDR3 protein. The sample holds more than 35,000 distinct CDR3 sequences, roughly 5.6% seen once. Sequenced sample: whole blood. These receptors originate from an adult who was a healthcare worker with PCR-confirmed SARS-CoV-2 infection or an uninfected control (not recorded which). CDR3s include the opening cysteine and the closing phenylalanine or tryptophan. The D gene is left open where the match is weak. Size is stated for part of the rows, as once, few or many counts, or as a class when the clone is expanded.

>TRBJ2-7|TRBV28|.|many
TGTGCCAGCAGTTCCCCAAGTGCGGGGACCTACGAGCAGTACTTC
CASSSPSAGTYEQYF
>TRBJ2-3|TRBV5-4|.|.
TGTGCCAGCAGCTTGGTGCTAGGACCAGATACGCAGTATTTT
CASSLVLGPDTQYF
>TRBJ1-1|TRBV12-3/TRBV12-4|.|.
TGTGCCAGCAGTTTATTGGTGGACACTGAAGCTTTCTTT
CASSLLVDTEAFF
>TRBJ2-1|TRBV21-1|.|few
TGTGCCAGCAGCAAATGGAAGGCCGGGCCGGAGCAGTTCTTC
CASSKWKAGPEQFF
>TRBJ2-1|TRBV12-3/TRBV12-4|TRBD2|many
TGTGCCAGCAGCCTTAGCGGGAGGGAGCAGTTCTTC
CASSLSGREQFF
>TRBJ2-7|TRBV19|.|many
TGTGCCAGTAGTGTCAGAGGTGGAGGTGGAAAGAGTTACGAGCAGTACTTC
CASSVRGGGGKSYEQYF
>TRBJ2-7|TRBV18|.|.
TGTGCCAGCTCACAGGAAGGGTACGAGCAGTACTTC
CASSQEGYEQYF
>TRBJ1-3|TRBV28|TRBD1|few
TGTGCCAGCTCAGGGGCAGGGGGCAGTGGAAACACCATATATTTT
CASSGAGGSGNTIYF
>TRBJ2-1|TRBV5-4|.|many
TGTGCCAGCAGCCCTGACGAGCTGACCTACAATGAGCAGTTCTTC
CASSPDELTYNEQFF
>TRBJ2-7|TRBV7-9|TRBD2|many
TGTGCCAGCAGCTTAGGTAGCGGGAGTGGCTACGAGCAGTACTTC
CASSLGSGSGYEQYF
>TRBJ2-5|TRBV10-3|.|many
TGTGCCATCAGGGCGGAGCAAGAGACCCAGTACTTC
CAIRAEQETQYF
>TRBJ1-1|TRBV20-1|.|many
TGCAGTGCTACAGGGTCCGCTGCGAACACTGAAGCTTTCTTT
CSATGSAANTEAFF
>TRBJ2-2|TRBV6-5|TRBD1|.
TGTGCCAGCAGTTACGGGACAGGGGCGAGAACCGGGGAGCTGTTTTTT
CASSYGTGARTGELFF
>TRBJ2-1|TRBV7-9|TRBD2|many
TGTGCCAGCAGCTCCCGGGACTACTCATACAATGAGCAGTTCTTC
CASSSRDYSYNEQFF
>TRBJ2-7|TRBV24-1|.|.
TGTGCCACCAGTGACCCCAAACAGGCCTACGAGCAGTACTTC
CATSDPKQAYEQYF
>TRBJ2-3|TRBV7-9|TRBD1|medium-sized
TGTGCCAGCAGCTCCGGACAGGACGAGCTAGTCCTGAGCACAGATACGCAGTATTTT
CASSSGQDELVLSTDTQYF
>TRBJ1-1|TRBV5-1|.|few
TGCGCCAGCAGCCGGGGCGTAGGTTATCGCGGTGAAGCTTTCTTT
CASSRGVGYRGEAFF
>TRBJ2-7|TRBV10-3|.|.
TGTGCCATCAGTGAGTCGACTCAAGACTACGAGCAGTACTTC
CAISESTQDYEQYF
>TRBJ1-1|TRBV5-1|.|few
TGCGCCAGCAGCGTCCGGGCCACTGAAAACACTGAAGCTTTCTTT
CASSVRATENTEAFF
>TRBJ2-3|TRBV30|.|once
TGTGCCTGGACGCCGGGTTCTAGCACAGATACGCAGTATTTT
CAWTPGSSTDTQYF
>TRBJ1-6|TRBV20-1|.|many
TGCAGTGCTAGAGATCAAACAGGCAAGCCCAATTCACCCCTCCACTTT
CSARDQTGKPNSPLHF
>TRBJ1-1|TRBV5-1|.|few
TGCGCCAGCAGCGTTCAACAAGGTTTCGAAGCTTTCTTT
CASSVQQGFEAFF
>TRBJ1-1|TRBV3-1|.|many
TGTGCCAGCAGCCAGTGGAACACTGAAGCTTTCTTT
CASSQWNTEAFF
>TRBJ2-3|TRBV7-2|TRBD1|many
TGTGCCAGCAGCCGAAGGACAGGGGGCTCAGATACGCAGTATTTT
CASSRRTGGSDTQYF
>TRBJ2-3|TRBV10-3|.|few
TGTGCCATCAGTGCAGCGGATACGCAGTATTTT
CAISAADTQYF
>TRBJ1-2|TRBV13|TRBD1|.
TGTGCCAGCAGCTCCCTTTCCGGGGACAGGGTTTATGGCTACACCTTC
CASSSLSGDRVYGYTF
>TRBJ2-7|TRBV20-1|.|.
TGCAGTGCTAGAGGGTATGCCTACGAGCAGTACTTC
CSARGYAYEQYF
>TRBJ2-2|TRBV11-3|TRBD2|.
TGTGCCTCGACTAGCGGGCCGACGAACACCGGGGAGCTGTTTTTT
CASTSGPTNTGELFF
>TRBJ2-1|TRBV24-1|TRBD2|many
TGTGCCACCAGTAAGGGAGCGGGGGGCAGGAATGAGCAGTTCTTC
CATSKGAGGRNEQFF
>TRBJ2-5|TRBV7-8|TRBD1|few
TGTGCCAGCAGCTTGATGGGACAGTCTCAAGAGACCCAGTACTTC
CASSLMGQSQETQYF
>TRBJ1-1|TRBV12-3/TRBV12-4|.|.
TGTGCCAGCAACTGGGGGGAGAGCACTGAAGCTTTCTTT
CASNWGESTEAFF
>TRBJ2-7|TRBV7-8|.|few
TGTGCCAGCAGCTTTGCCGGAACGGTCCAGCAGTACTTC
CASSFAGTVQQYF
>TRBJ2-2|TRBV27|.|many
TGTGCCAGCAGTTCTACCCCCACCGGGGAGCTGTTTTTT
CASSSTPTGELFF
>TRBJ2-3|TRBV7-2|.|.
TGTGCCAGCAGCTTAGGGCTGACATGGGATACGCAGTATTTT
CASSLGLTWDTQYF
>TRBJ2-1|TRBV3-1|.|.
TGTGCCAGCAGCCAAGAGGAAGCCGGCAATGAGCAGTTCTTC
CASSQEEAGNEQFF
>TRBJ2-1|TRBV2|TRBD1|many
TGTGCCAGCAACGGACAGGGGGGCTACAATGAGCAGTTCTTC
CASNGQGGYNEQFF
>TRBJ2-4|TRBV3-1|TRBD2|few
TGTGCCAGCAGCCAGCATTCTAGCGGGAGCGGCAAAAACATTCAGTACTTC
CASSQHSSGSGKNIQYF
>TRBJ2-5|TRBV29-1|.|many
TGCAGCGCAAAGGGGCCAACTAAAGAGACCCAGTACTTC
CSAKGPTKETQYF
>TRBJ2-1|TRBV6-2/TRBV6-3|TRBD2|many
TGTGCCAGCTCACGGACTAGCGGGGGGACGGTCGCCCTTTACAATGAGCAGTTCTTC
CASSRTSGGTVALYNEQFF
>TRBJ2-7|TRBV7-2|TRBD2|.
TGTGCCAGCAGCTCGACTAGCGGGAGTTACGAGCAGTACTTC
CASSSTSGSYEQYF
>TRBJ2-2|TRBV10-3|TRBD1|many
TGTGCCATCAGCCGGGGACAGGGGAACACCGGGGAGCTGTTTTTT
CAISRGQGNTGELFF